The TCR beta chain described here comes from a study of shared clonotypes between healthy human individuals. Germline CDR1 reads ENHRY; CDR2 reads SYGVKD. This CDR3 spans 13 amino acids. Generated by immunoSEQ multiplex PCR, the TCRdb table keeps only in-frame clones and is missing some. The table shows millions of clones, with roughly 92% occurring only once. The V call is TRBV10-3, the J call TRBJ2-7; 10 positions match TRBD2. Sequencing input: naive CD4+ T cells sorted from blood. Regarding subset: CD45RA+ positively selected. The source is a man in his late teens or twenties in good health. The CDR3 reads CVTTKREGYEQYF. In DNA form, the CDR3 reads TGTGTCACTACTAAGCGGGAGGGCTACGAGCAGTACTTC.